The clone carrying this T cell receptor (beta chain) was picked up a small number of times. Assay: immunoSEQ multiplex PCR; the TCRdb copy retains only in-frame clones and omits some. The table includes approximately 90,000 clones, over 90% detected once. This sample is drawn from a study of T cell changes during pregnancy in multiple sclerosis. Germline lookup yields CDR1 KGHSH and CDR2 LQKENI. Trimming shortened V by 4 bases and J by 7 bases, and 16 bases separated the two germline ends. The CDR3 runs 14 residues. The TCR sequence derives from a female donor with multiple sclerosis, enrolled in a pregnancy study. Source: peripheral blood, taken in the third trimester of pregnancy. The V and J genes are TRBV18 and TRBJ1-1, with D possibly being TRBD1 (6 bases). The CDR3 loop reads CASSLQPGDVEAFF. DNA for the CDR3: TGTGCCAGCTCACTTCAGCCAGGGGACGTTGAAGCTTTCTTT.